The subject of this entry is one T cell receptor beta chain. What it binds is unknown. Then a second PCR, running roughly 6 to 12 cycles, was carried out with a sample-barcoded 5' primer and a J-beta primer mix. Every sample produced at least 2.5 million CDR3-containing paired-end reads. TCRdb re-analysed the 5' RACE reads in MiXCR, keeping a single row per CDR3 protein. The sample consists of 2 million or so distinct CDR3 sequences, less than 50% of them appearing once. This record comes from a study of blood T cells in healthy people across ages. Germline V CDR1 and CDR2: MNHEY, SMNVEV (reference sequence). This CDR3 is 16 amino acids long. J was trimmed by 5 bases and V by 6 bases; bases with no gene match: 14. Per-sample PBMC isolation yielded at least 6 million cells. The study, taken as a whole, reports: More naive CD4+ cells and higher diversity were found in long-lived than in aged donors. Nothing was known about donor CMV status, and this possibly confounded expanded clonotype changes.

This chain joins TRBV27 and TRBJ2-5; 8 bases align to TRBD2. This TCR was sampled from a woman in her thirties or forties in good health. Sequences were obtained from blood. The CDR3 loop is CASSSTRVPGGETQYF. The CDR3 DNA follows: TGTGCCAGCAGCTCAACCCGGGTCCCGGGAGGGGAGACCCAGTACTTC.